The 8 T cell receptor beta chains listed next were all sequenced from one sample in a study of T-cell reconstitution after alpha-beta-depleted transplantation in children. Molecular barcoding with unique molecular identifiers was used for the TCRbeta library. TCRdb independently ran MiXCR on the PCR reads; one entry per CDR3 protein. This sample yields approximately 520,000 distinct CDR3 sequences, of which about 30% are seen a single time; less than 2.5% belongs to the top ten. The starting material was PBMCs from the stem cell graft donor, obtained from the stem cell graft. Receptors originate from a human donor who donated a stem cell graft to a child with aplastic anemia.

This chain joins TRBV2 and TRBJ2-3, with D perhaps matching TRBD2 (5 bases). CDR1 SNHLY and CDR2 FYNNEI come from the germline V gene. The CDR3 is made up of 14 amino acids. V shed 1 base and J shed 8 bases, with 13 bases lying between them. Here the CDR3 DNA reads TGTGCCAGCAGTGAAGGGTTAGCGCGCACTACGCAGTATTTT. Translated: CASSEGLARTTQYF.

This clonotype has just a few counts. The CDR3 region has the DNA TGTGCCAGCTCACCCGACCTGGGCTCTGGAAACACCATATATTTT. Amino acid sequence: CASSPDLGSGNTIYF. The chain is built from TRBV18 and TRBJ1-3; D gene uncertain. Germline V CDR1 and CDR2: KGHSH, LQKENI. V was cut by 3 bases and J by 0 bases, with 9 bases left in between. The CDR3 is made up of 15 amino acids. The full variable domain, in which reference TRBV18 and TRBJ1-3 provide the parts outside the CDR3, is NAGVMQNPRHLVRRRGQEARLRCSPMKGHSHVYWYRQLPEEGLKFMVYLQKENIIDESGMPKERFSAEFPKEGPSILRIQQVVRGDSAAYFCASSPDLGSGNTIYFGEGSWLTVV.

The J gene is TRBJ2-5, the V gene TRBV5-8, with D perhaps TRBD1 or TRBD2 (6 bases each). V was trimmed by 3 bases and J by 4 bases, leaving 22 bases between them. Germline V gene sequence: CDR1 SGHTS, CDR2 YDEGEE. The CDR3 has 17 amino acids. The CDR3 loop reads CASSSGRGTLRGETQYF. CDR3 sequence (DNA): TGTGCCAGCAGCTCCGGGCGCGGGACTCTCAGGGGAGAGACCCAGTACTTC.

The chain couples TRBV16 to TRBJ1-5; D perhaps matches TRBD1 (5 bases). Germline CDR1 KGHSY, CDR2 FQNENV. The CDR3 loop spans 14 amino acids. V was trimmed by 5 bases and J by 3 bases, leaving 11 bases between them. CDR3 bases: TGTGCCAGCAGCACACACAGGAACAATCAGCCCCAGCATTTT. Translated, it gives CASSTHRNNQPQHF.

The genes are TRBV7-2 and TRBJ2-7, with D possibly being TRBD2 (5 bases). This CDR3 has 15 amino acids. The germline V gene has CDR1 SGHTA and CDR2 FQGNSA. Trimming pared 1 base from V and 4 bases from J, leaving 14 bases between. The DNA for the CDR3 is TGTGCCAGCAGCTTAGGAAAGGGTCCGGGATACGAGCAGTACTTC. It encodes CASSLGKGPGYEQYF.

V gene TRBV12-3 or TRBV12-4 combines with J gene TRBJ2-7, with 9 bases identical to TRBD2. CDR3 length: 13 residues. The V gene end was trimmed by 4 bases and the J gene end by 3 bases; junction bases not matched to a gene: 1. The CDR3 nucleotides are TGTGCCAGCAGTTCTAGCGGGATCTACGAGCAGTACGTC. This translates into CASSSSGIYEQYV.

The CDR3 DNA is TGCAGTGCTCCCCATGGCGGAGGCACAGATACGCAGTATTTT. It is translated as CSAPHGGGTDTQYF. The rearrangement joins TRBV20-1 to TRBJ2-3, with D unresolved. V lost 5 bases and J 1 base, leaving 13 bases between the germline ends. This CDR3 has 14 residues. The V gene's germline CDR1 is DFQATT and CDR2 SNEGSKA (reference sequence).

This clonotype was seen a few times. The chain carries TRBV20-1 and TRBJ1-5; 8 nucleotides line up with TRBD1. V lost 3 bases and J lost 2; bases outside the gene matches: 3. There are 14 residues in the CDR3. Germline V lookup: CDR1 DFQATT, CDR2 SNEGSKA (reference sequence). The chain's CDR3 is CSASTTGGNQPQHF. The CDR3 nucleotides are TGCAGTGCTAGTACGACAGGGGGCAATCAGCCCCAGCATTTT.